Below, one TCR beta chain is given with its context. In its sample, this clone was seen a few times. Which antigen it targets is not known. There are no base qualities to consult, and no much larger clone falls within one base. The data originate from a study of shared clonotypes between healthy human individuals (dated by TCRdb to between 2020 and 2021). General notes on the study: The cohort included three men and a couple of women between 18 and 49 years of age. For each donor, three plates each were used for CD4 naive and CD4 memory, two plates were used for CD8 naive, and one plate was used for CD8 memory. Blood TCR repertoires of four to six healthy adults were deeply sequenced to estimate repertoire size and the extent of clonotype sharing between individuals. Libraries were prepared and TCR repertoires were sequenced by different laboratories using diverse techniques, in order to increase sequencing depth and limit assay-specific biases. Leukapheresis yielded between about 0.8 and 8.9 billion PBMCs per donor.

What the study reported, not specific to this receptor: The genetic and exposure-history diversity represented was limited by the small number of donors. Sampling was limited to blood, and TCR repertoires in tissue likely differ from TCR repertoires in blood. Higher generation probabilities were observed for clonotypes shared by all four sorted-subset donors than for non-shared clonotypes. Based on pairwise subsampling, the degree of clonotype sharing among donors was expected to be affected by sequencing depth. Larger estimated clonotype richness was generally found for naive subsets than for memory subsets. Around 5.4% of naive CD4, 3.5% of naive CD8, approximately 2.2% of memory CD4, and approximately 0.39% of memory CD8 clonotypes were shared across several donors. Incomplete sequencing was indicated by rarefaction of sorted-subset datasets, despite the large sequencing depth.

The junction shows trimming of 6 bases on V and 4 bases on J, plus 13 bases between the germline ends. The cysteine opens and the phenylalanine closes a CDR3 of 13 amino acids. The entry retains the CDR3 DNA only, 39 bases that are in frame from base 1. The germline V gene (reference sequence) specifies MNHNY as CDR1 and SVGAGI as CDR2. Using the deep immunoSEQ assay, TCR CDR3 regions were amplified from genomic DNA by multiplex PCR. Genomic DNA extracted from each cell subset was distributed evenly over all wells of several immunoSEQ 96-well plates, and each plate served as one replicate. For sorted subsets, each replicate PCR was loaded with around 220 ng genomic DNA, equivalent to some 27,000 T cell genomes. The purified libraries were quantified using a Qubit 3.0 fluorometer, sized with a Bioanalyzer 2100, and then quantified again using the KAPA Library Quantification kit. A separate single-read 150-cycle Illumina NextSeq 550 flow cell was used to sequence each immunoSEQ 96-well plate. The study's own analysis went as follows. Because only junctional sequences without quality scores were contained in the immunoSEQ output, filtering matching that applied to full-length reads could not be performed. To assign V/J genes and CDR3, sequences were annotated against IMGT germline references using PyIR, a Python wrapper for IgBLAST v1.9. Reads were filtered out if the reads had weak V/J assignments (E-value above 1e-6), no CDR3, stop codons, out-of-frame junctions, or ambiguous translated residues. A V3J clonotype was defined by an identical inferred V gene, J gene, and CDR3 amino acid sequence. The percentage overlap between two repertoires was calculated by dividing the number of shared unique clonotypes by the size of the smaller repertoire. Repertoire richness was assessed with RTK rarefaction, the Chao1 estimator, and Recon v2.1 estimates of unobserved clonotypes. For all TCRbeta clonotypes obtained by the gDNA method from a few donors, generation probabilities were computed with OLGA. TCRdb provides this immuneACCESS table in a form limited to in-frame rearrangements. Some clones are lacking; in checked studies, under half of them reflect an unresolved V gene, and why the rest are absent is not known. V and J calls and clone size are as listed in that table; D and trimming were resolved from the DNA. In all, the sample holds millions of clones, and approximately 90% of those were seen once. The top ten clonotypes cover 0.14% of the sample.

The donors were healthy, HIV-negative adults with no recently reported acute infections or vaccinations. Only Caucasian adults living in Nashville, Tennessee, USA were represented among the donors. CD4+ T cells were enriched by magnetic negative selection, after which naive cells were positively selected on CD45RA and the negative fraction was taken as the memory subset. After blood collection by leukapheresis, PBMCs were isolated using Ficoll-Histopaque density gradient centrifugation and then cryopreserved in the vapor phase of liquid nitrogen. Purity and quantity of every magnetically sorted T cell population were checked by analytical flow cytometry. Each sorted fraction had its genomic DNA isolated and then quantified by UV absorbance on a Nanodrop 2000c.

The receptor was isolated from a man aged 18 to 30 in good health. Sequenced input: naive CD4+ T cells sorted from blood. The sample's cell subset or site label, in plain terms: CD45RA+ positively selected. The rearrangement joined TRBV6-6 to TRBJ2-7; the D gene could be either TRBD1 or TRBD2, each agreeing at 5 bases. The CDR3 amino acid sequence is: CASSAGGRYEQYF. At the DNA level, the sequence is TGTGCCAGCAGCGCTGGGGGAAGGTACGAGCAGTACTTC.